This record looks at one T cell receptor beta chain sequence and its context. The CDR3 has 14 residues. Germline V gene lookup returns CDR1 MGHDK and CDR2 SYGVNS. The V end was cut by 1 base, the J end by 4 bases, with 10 bases between. This PCR relied on a set of 60 Vbeta primers and 13 Jbeta primers. Profiled with immunoSEQ multiplex PCR; TCRdb holds only in-frame clones, not every one. The sample has some 150,000 clones; roughly 85% are singletons. This entry is derived from a study of cytomegalovirus exposure and HLA in healthy donors. The origin of this receptor is a man between 35 and 55 years old in good health and CMV-seronegative. Specimen: PBMCs. J is TRBJ2-5 and V is TRBV25-1, with a weak D call TRBD2 (5 bases). The CDR3 is CASSEFLGAETQYF. Here the CDR3 DNA reads TGTGCCAGCAGTGAATTTCTGGGAGCAGAGACCCAGTACTTC.